The present T cell receptor beta chain was sequenced within a study of T cells in localized non-small cell lung cancer (dated by TCRdb to the early 2020s). In terms of the full investigation: The study analyzed T cell repertoires of a few hundred early-stage NSCLC patients, comparing tumors and uninvolved tumor-adjacent lungs. The mean age of the NSCLC patients was around 65 years, with 120 to 150 men and around 99 women. The cohort comprised some 240 treatment-naïve NSCLC patients with resected, localized lung tumors.

The immunoSEQ Assay was used to sequence TCR beta CDR3 regions from DNA. Turning to the authors' computational methods: To compute T cell density, TCR beta template counts were normalized to usable DNA, which was estimated by amplifying housekeeping genes. The preseqR package was used to estimate richness by extrapolating to 400,000 templates for PBMC samples and to 120,000 templates for tissue samples. Clonality was defined as one minus Pielou's evenness. Tissue-enriched TCRs were identified through differential abundance testing performed on productive amino-acid clonotypes, with a minimum total count of 5 and an alpha of 0.1. The Jaccard Index and the Morisita Overlap Index were used to quantify repertoire overlap between compartments. TCR beta CDR3s were clustered by GLIPH together with public tetramer-defined viral CDR3s, and at least three viral sequences plus V-gene enrichment were required for viral motifs. Drawn from immuneACCESS, this table holds only the in-frame rearrangements with V and J called that TCRdb kept. Clones are partly lost; checked studies trace under half to an unresolved V gene and leave the rest unexplained. For V, J and clone size, that table is used; D and trimming come from the DNA. The sample table records approximately 4,200 clones; 93% of these occur just once. The ten largest clonotypes hold around 3% of the sample.

Broad study findings and their caveats: Of the top 100 tumor clones, a median of 57 were detected in paired uninvolved adjacent lung; under 35 were also among that lung's top 100. Uninvolved tumor-adjacent lung showed the highest T cell clonality, higher than tumor, which suggests more focused antigenic responses in the uninvolved tumor-adjacent lung. Longer overall survival was associated with higher blood T cell density, whereas shorter survival was associated with higher adjacent-lung clonality. Because the study design was exploratory, TCR variables were selected using unadjusted p-values without false-discovery rate correction. Because multi-region sequencing of the tumors was not done, intratumor heterogeneity could not be ruled out.

As for this clone: Its antigen remains undetermined. There are no base qualities to consult, and no much larger clone falls within one base.

At diagnosis, tumor, uninvolved tumor-adjacent lung and peripheral blood were collected and then preserved as a mix of FFPE and fresh-frozen material. For TCR repertoire profiling, blood samples were analyzed in the form of peripheral blood mononuclear cells. The specimen was peripheral blood, collected before any cancer treatment. The TCR comes from a woman aged 40 to 75 with stage I lung adenocarcinoma.

The DNA sequence is given as TGTGCCAGCAGCTTAGCCCAAAGGGGTAGCGGGACCCAGTACTTC. Its protein product is CASSLAQRGSGTQYF. The chain joins TRBV7-2 to TRBJ2-5; the D segment could be TRBD2, given 6 matching bases. The CDR3 covers 15 residues, taking in both the cysteine and the phenylalanine. Of all the DNA, just the CDR3 is kept, 45 bases in frame from base 1. Cut back by 0 bases and 7 bases, the V and J ends lie 15 bases apart. CDR1 SGHTA and CDR2 FQGNSA were looked up in the germline V gene.